These 26 T cell receptor beta chains were all obtained from the same sample, sequenced in a study of blood T cells in healthy people across ages. A sample-barcoded 5' primer and a J-beta primer mix were used in a second PCR of roughly 7 to 12 cycles. One entry per CDR3 protein, called by TCRdb with MiXCR from the 5' RACE reads. The repertoire consists of under 800,000 distinct CDR3 sequences, with over 20% occurring once and the leading ten covering approximately 3.7%. The material sequenced was blood. Receptors were obtained from a man aged 70-80 years in good health.

This clonotype occurred a few times. The V and J genes are TRBV7-8 and TRBJ1-5; a weak D match, TRBD1 (6 bases). The germline CDR1 and CDR2 sequences are SGHVS and FQNEAQ. V lost 1 base and J lost 7, with 14 bases in between. CDR3 length: 15 residues. The CDR3 DNA sequence: TGTGCCAGCAGCTTAGACCAGGGGTTAGGACAGCCCCAGCATTTT. It specifies CASSLDQGLGQPQHF.

This clonotype was counted many times. V and J are TRBV10-3 and TRBJ2-5, with D perhaps assigned TRBD1 or TRBD2 (7 bases each). V lost 7 bases and J 3 bases, leaving 15 bases between the germline ends. CDR1 ENHRY and CDR2 SYGVKD come from the germline V gene. There are 14 residues in the CDR3. Here the CDR3 DNA reads TGTGCCATCAAAGGGGGCAGCGGGGAAGAGACCCAGTACTTC. The encoded protein is CAIKGGSGEETQYF.

The V and J genes are TRBV6-5 and TRBJ2-5; no reliable D call. Trimming took off 0 bases at V and 5 bases at J, with 10 bases between the two ends. CDR1 MNHEY and CDR2 SVGAGI come from the germline V gene. This CDR3 spans 14 amino acids. Here the CDR3 reads CASSYSSRVETQYF. The CDR3 coding sequence is TGTGCCAGCAGTTACTCGTCTAGGGTTGAGACCCAGTACTTC.

The V and J genes are TRBV15 and TRBJ2-3, with 9 bases that match TRBD2. CDR3 length: 13 amino acids. J gave up 5 bases and V 5 bases, and 2 bases lay outside the gene matches. Germline CDR1 LNHNV, CDR2 YYDKDF (reference sequence). The CDR3 DNA reads TGTGCCACCAGCGCTAGCGGGATAGATACGCAGTATTTT. Protein: CATSASGIDTQYF.

This clonotype was seen just once. The J gene is TRBJ2-1, the V gene TRBV2; D is perhaps TRBD1 or TRBD2 (6 bases each). Germline CDR1 reads SNHLY; CDR2 reads FYNNEI. Deletions cut 5 bases from V and 8 bases from J, with 13 bases between. This CDR3 region has 13 residues. The CDR3 nucleotides are TGTGCCAGCAGTTTCGAGAGGGGGGATGAGCAGTTCTTC. It encodes CASSFERGDEQFF. The complete variable domain, with remaining parts taken from reference TRBV2 and TRBJ2-1, reads EPEVTQTPSHQVTQMGQEVILRCVPISNHLYFYWYRQILGQKVEFLVSFYNNEISEKSEIFDDQFSVERPDGSNFTLKIRSTKLEDSAMYFCASSFERGDEQFFGPGTRLTVL.

The V call is TRBV15, the J call TRBJ2-1, with 7 bases aligning to TRBD1. The V and J ends lost 1 base and 3 bases, in that order; junction bases with no gene match: 3. The germline V gene has CDR1 LNHNV and CDR2 YYDKDF (reference sequence). This CDR3 region has 15 residues. CDR3 in amino acids: CATSRGTGVYNEQFF. The CDR3 DNA is TGTGCCACCAGCAGAGGGACAGGTGTCTACAATGAGCAGTTCTTC.

The CDR3 nucleotides are TGTGCCAGCATCACAGGGTTAAGCAATCAGCCCCAGCATTTT. Protein: CASITGLSNQPQHF. The chain combines TRBV6-1 with TRBJ1-5, with D tentatively TRBD1 (6 bases). V was clipped by 7 bases and J by 1 base, with 11 bases between them. This CDR3 comprises 14 residues. CDR1 and CDR2 (germline): MNHNS, SASEGT.

Worth noting for this clonotype: At one end, the junction sequence differs from germline, possibly due to a read error. The V call is TRBV7-3, the J call TRBJ2-5; TRBD2 matches 10 bases. Near its end, the DNA agrees better with TRBJ2-7, so the J call may be wrong. The CDR3 runs 15 residues. Germline CDR1 SGHTA, CDR2 FQGTGA. The CDR3 sequence: CAGSLIASGSYEQYF. In DNA, the CDR3 is TGTGCCGGCAGCTTAATCGCTAGCGGGAGTTACGAGCAGTACTTC.

The rearrangement uses TRBV2 and TRBJ1-1, with D possibly being TRBD1 (6 bases). V was cut by 2 bases and J by 0 bases, with 10 bases left in between. This CDR3 spans 15 amino acids. CDR1 and CDR2 (germline): SNHLY, FYNNEI. The CDR3 nucleotides are TGTGCCAGCAGTGAAAGGGGGGGGATGAACACTGAAGCTTTCTTT. Amino acid sequence: CASSERGGMNTEAFF.

The V gene is TRBV6-1, the J gene TRBJ2-7; D call uncertain. The CDR3 is made up of 16 amino acids. CDR1 is MNHNS and CDR2 is SASEGT in the germline V gene. V dropped 6 bases and J dropped 0 bases, with 18 bases sitting between them. For the CDR3, the DNA is TGTGCCAGCAGGGACCTCAAGCCGGAAAACTCCTACGAGCAGTACTTC. Amino acids: CASRDLKPENSYEQYF.

The chain has TRBV5-5 and TRBJ1-3; D ambiguous. V lost 0 bases to trimming and J lost 0 bases, with 10 bases between them. The CDR3 contains 16 residues. Germline V lookup: CDR1 SGHKS, CDR2 YYEKEE (reference sequence). The CDR3 here is CASSLARLGSGNTIYF. CDR3 sequence (DNA): TGTGCCAGCAGCTTGGCCCGTCTGGGCTCTGGAAACACCATATATTTT.

V is TRBV25-1 and J is TRBJ2-5, with 8 nucleotides matching TRBD1. The J call is doubtful: the DNA matches TRBJ2-7 better. The CDR3 covers 14 residues. Per germline, CDR1 MGHDK and CDR2 SYGVNS. CDR3 DNA sequence: TGTGCCAGCAGTGGTGGACAGGGCCGCTACGAGCAGTACTTC. This translates into CASSGGQGRYEQYF.

This clonotype was observed a handful of times. The chain combines TRBV6-6 with TRBJ2-7; maybe TRBD2 (6 bases). This CDR3 comprises 14 residues. Deletions cut 6 bases from V and 1 base from J, with 13 bases between. Looked up from germline, CDR1 is MNHNY and CDR2 is SVGAGI (reference sequence). The CDR3 reads CASSPASASYEQYF. The CDR3, as DNA: TGTGCCAGCAGCCCCGCTAGCGCGTCCTACGAGCAGTACTTC.

A few counts support this clonotype. This chain connects TRBV24-1 to TRBJ2-3; D ambiguous. The V gene lost 3 bases and the J gene lost 1 base, with 7 bases spanning the gap. CDR3 length: 14 amino acids. Germline-derived CDR1 and CDR2 are KGHDR and SFDVKD. The CDR3 region has the DNA TGTGCCACCAGTGATAGTGGACGCACAGATACGCAGTATTTT. Its protein product is CATSDSGRTDTQYF.

This clonotype has a handful of counts. This rearrangement joins TRBV20-1 to TRBJ2-5; 8 bases align to TRBD2. The J segment lost 5 bases and the V segment lost 4 bases, leaving 9 bases of the junction unmatched. Germline V gene data show CDR1 as DFQATT and CDR2 as SNEGSKA (reference sequence). The CDR3 is made up of 14 amino acids. The CDR3 bases are TGCAGTGCTATTTACGGGAGGGCCGGGGAGACCCAGTACTTC. It is translated as CSAIYGRAGETQYF.

This clonotype was recorded a few times. The genes are TRBV2 and TRBJ2-3; 9 nucleotides line up with TRBD1. Losses at the gene ends were 5 bases for V and 2 bases for J; bases not matched to a gene: 5. From germline, CDR1 is SNHLY and CDR2 FYNNEI. This CDR3 has 15 amino acids. In DNA, the CDR3 is TGTGCCAGCAGTCCGGGACAGGGTCACACAGATACGCAGTATTTT. Amino acid sequence: CASSPGQGHTDTQYF.

This clonotype was detected a few times. The rearrangement joins TRBV29-1 to TRBJ1-1; TRBD1 matches at 8 bases. The V and J ends lost 3 bases and 4 bases, in that order; junction bases with no gene match: 7. The CDR3 is 14 residues long. The germline V gene encodes CDR1 SQVTM and CDR2 ANQGSEA. This CDR3 is CSVEQGARITEAFF. DNA for the CDR3: TGCAGCGTTGAGCAGGGGGCGCGAATCACTGAAGCTTTCTTT.

This clonotype was seen ten or more times. V gene TRBV27 combines with J gene TRBJ2-5; 7 bases are shared with TRBD1. Per germline, CDR1 MNHEY and CDR2 SMNVEV (reference sequence). The CDR3 covers 13 residues. V lost 10 bases, J lost 6 bases, and 11 bases stayed unmatched. This chain's CDR3 is CATCSSTGQTQYF. The CDR3 region has the DNA TGTGCCACCTGCTCGTCGACAGGGCAGACCCAGTACTTC.

This chain uses TRBV20-1 with TRBJ2-7; TRBD1 aligns across 9 bases. CDR1 DFQATT and CDR2 SNEGSKA come from the germline V gene (reference sequence). This CDR3 comprises 14 residues. V shed 5 bases and J 2 bases; nucleotides not matched to a gene: 7. DNA for the CDR3: TGCAGTGCTGGTTCCGGGACAGGGACCTACGAGCAGTACTTC. Translation gives CSAGSGTGTYEQYF.

The chain employs TRBV30 and TRBJ2-4; 10 nucleotides agree with TRBD2. The germline gives CDR1 GTSNPN, CDR2 SVGIG (reference sequence). With 4 bases clipped from V and 11 bases from J, the junction kept 8 bases outside the gene matches. This CDR3 is built from 13 residues. The CDR3, as DNA: TGTGCCTGGAATAAGGGGCTAGCGGGAGTTCAGTACTTC. It codes for CAWNKGLAGVQYF.

The chain links TRBV20-1 to TRBJ1-1; D remains ambiguous. This CDR3 region has 12 residues. Germline CDR1 and CDR2: DFQATT and SNEGSKA (reference sequence). With 1 base removed from V and 0 bases from J, the gap between germline ends came to 3 bases. CDR3 residues: CSARGLNTEAFF. The CDR3 DNA is TGCAGTGCTAGAGGTCTGAACACTGAAGCTTTCTTT.

V is TRBV24-1 and J is TRBJ2-2, with 9 bases that match TRBD2. The germline V gene encodes CDR1 KGHDR and CDR2 SFDVKD. The CDR3 has 16 amino acids. The V and J ends lost 5 bases and 7 bases, in that order; junction bases with no gene match: 10. The CDR3, as DNA: TGTGCCACCAGTGGCCGAGCGGGAGGCGGTATCGGGGAGCTGTTTTTT. Translation gives CATSGRAGGGIGELFF.

This clonotype was recorded a few times. Sequence at one end of the junction differs from germline and may be a read error. V usage is TRBV6-1 and J usage is TRBJ1-2, with D possibly being TRBD1 (5 bases). Germline V gives CDR1 MNHNS, CDR2 SASEGT. This CDR3 comprises 12 residues. CDR3 DNA sequence: TGTGCCGGCAGTGAAACTGGGGCTGGCTACACCTTC. Protein sequence: CAGSETGAGYTF.

About this clonotype: A clone one base away is much larger, so this may be a read error. The chain recombines TRBV29-1 with TRBJ2-5, with 9 bases identical to TRBD1. The CDR3 is made up of 14 amino acids. Germline values: CDR1 SQVTM, CDR2 ANQGSEA. CDR3 amino acids: CSVEGDRAEETRYF. The CDR3 region has the DNA TGCAGCGTTGAAGGGGACAGGGCTGAAGAGACCCGGTACTTC.

The chain joins TRBV7-8 to TRBJ1-2; no definite D call. Germline loops: CDR1 SGHVS, CDR2 FQNEAQ. The CDR3 loop spans 13 amino acids. V gave up 1 base and J gave up 9 bases, with 12 bases separating them. CDR3 loop: CASSLGEGNRYTF. The CDR3 DNA is TGTGCCAGCAGCTTAGGCGAGGGAAATCGCTACACCTTC.

The rearrangement uses TRBV7-8 and TRBJ2-1, with TRBD2 matching over 8 bases. The CDR3 runs to 15 residues. Trimming removed 3 bases from V and 8 bases from J; junction bases left unmatched: 9. CDR1 and CDR2 (germline): SGHVS, FQNEAQ. The CDR3 here is CASSFLAGTGHEQFF. The DNA for the CDR3 is TGTGCCAGCAGCTTCCTAGCGGGCACCGGCCATGAGCAGTTCTTC.